Below, 10 T cell receptor beta chains from the same sample are listed, as sequenced in a study of blood T cell repertoires in COVID-19. The table came from immunoSEQ multiplex PCR; TCRdb's copy has only in-frame clones and leaves some out. The table includes more than 250,000 clones, roughly 91% detected once. Material: peripheral blood. The receptors originated from a man over 45 with active or convalescent COVID-19.

The chain carries TRBV28 and TRBJ1-4; the match to TRBD1 covers 9 bases. The CDR3 is made up of 14 amino acids. From germline, CDR1 is MDHEN and CDR2 SYDVKM. The V segment lost 3 bases and the J segment 10 bases; nucleotides outside the gene matches: 6. This CDR3 is CASSFQDRGLKLFF. CDR3 nucleotide sequence: TGTGCCAGCAGTTTTCAGGACAGGGGTTTAAAACTGTTTTTT.

The chain recombines TRBV28 with TRBJ2-3; D unclear. Deletions cut 1 base from V and 2 bases from J, with 10 bases between. Germline lookup yields CDR1 MDHEN and CDR2 SYDVKM. CDR3 size: 15 residues. CDR3 region: CASSLLSRLTDTQYF. CDR3 coding DNA: TGTGCCAGCAGTTTATTGTCCAGGCTCACAGATACGCAGTATTTT.

This rearrangement joins TRBV11-2 to TRBJ2-3; 7 bases line up with TRBD2. V was pared by 5 bases and J by 0 bases, with 5 bases of the junction left unmatched. Germline CDR1 reads SGHAT; CDR2 reads FQNNGV. CDR3 size: 15 residues. The CDR3 DNA reads as TGTGCCAGCAGCCCCCGGGGGGTAAGCACAGATACGCAGTATTTT. It codes for CASSPRGVSTDTQYF. The variable domain in full, with the rest retrieved from reference TRBV11-2 and TRBJ2-3, is EAGVAQSPRYKIIEKRQSVAFWCNPISGHATLYWYQQILGQGPKLLIQFQNNGVVDDSQLPKDRFSAERLKGVDSTLKIQPAKLEDSAVYLCASSPRGVSTDTQYFGPGTRLTVL.

This clone was counted a few times. The chain has TRBV6-1 and TRBJ1-5, with D possibly TRBD1 on 6 matching bases. This CDR3 is built from 15 residues. V was clipped by 1 base and J by 2 bases, with 9 bases between them. CDR1 MNHNS and CDR2 SASEGT come from the germline V gene. CDR3 in DNA: TGTGCCAGCAGTGAAGTAGCAGGGGGCAATCAGCCCCAGCATTTT. It is translated as CASSEVAGGNQPQHF.

This chain joins TRBV24-1 and TRBJ2-1, with 7 bases that match TRBD2. Germline assignment: CDR1 KGHDR and CDR2 SFDVKD. The junction had 15 bases not matched to a gene; V was cut back by 3 bases and J by 2 bases. The CDR3 spans 19 residues. The CDR3 DNA reads as TGTGCCACCAGTGATCCAAAACGGCTGGGAGGGGAGGCCTACAATGAGCAGTTCTTC. Its protein product is CATSDPKRLGGEAYNEQFF.

J is TRBJ2-7 and V is TRBV2; D possibly corresponds to TRBD1 (6 bases). V shed 4 bases and J shed 5 bases, with 9 bases lying between them. CDR3 length equals 12 residues. Germline values: CDR1 SNHLY, CDR2 FYNNEI. The DNA for the CDR3 is TGTGCCAGCAGTGGGGGACAAGACGAGCAGTACTTC. Residues: CASSGGQDEQYF.

The rearrangement uses TRBV6-6 and TRBJ2-3; TRBD2 is a possible D gene (5 bases). Germline V CDR1 and CDR2: MNHNY, SVGAGI (reference sequence). The CDR3 length is 11 residues. Trimming cost V 6 bases and J 6 bases, with 7 bases left between them. The CDR3 DNA reads as TGTGCCAGCAGCACTAGGGATACGCAGTATTTT. This translates into CASSTRDTQYF.

V gene TRBV9 combines with J gene TRBJ1-2; a weak D match, TRBD1 (5 bases). Trimming left V 3 bases short and J 4 bases short, with 7 bases between. This CDR3 region has 12 residues. In germline, CDR1 is SGDLS, CDR2 YYNGEE. DNA for the CDR3: TGTGCCAGCAGCGGGGGCCTCTATGGCTACACCTTC. It yields the protein CASSGGLYGYTF.

This chain joins TRBV29-1 and TRBJ2-7; D call uncertain. The CDR3 has 12 amino acids. Per germline, CDR1 SQVTM and CDR2 ANQGSEA. The V and J ends lost 7 bases and 2 bases respectively, with 12 bases between them. CDR3 in amino acids: CSAGESTYEQYF. CDR3 coding DNA: TGCAGCGCCGGAGAGTCGACCTACGAGCAGTACTTC.

The chain combines TRBV18 with TRBJ2-1; D perhaps matches TRBD2 (6 bases). Trimming stripped 6 bases from V and 4 bases from J, with 13 bases between. The CDR3 has 14 amino acids. Germline V gene lookup returns CDR1 KGHSH and CDR2 LQKENI. CDR3 in amino acids: CASSRLERYNEQFF. In DNA, the CDR3 is TGTGCCAGCTCCCGACTAGAAAGGTACAATGAGCAGTTCTTC. Complete variable domain (other parts from reference TRBV18 and TRBJ2-1): NAGVMQNPRHLVRRRGQEARLRCSPMKGHSHVYWYRQLPEEGLKFMVYLQKENIIDESGMPKERFSAEFPKEGPSILRIQQVVRGDSAAYFCASSRLERYNEQFFGPGTRLTVL.